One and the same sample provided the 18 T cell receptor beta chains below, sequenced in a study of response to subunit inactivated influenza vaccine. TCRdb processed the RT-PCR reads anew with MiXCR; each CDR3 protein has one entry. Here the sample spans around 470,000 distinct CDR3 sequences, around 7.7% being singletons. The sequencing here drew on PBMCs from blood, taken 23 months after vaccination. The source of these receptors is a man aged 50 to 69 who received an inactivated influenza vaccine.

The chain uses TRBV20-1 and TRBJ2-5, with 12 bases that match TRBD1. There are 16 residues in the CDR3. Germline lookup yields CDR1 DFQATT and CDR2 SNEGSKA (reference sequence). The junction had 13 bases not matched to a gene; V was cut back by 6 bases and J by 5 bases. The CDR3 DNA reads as TGCAGTGCAACCGGGACAGGGGGCGATTCGCTTGAGACCCAGTACTTC. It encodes CSATGTGGDSLETQYF.

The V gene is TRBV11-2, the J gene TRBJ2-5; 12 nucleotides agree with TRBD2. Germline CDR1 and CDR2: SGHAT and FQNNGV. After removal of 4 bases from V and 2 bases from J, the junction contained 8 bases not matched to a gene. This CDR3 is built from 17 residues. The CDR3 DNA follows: TGTGCCAGCAGCTCCTCTAGCGGGGGGGCGAGGCAAGAGACCCAGTACTTC. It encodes CASSSSSGGARQETQYF.

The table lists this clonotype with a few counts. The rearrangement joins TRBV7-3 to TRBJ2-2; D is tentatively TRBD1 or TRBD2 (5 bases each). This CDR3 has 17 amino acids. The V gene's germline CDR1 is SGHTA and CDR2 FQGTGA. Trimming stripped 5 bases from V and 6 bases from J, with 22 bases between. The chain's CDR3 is CASSPLPSLGTPGELFF. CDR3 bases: TGTGCCAGCAGCCCTCTCCCGTCGCTGGGGACCCCCGGGGAGCTGTTTTTT.

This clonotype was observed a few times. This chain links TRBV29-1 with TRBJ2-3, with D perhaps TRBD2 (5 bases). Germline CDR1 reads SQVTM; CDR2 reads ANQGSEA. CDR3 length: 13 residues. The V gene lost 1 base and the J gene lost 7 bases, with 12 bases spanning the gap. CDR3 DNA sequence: TGCAGCGTTGAAGGGATGGGGAGAAATACGCAGTATTTT. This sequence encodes CSVEGMGRNTQYF.

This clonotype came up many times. CDR3 residues: CASRLGVGMGEQFF. The CDR3 region has the DNA TGTGCCAGCAGGTTGGGAGTAGGGATGGGTGAGCAGTTCTTC. The chain recombines TRBV11-2 with TRBJ2-1, with TRBD2 as a possible D gene (5 bases). The CDR3 has 14 amino acids. Trimming left V 6 bases short and J 9 bases short, with 18 bases between. Germline values: CDR1 SGHAT, CDR2 FQNNGV.

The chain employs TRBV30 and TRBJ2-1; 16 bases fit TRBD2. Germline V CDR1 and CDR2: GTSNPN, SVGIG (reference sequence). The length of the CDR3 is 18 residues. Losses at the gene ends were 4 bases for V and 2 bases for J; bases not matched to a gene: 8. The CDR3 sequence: CAWISGTSGRGTYNEQFF. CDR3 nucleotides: TGTGCCTGGATCTCCGGGACTAGCGGGAGGGGGACCTACAATGAGCAGTTCTTC.

CDR3 loop: CASSTGTDYGYTF. The CDR3 DNA reads TGCGCCAGCAGCACCGGGACAGACTATGGCTACACCTTC. This chain uses TRBV5-1 with TRBJ1-2; 7 nucleotides match TRBD1. Germline CDR1 is SGHRS and CDR2 is YFSETQ. The CDR3 sequence is 13 residues long. The J segment lost 3 bases and the V segment lost 4 bases, leaving 3 bases of the junction unmatched.

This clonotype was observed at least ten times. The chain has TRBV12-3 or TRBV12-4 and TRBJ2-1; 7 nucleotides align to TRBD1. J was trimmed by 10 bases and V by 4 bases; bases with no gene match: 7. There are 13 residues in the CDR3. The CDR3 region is CASSSTGVGEQFF. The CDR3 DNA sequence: TGTGCCAGCAGTTCAACAGGGGTTGGGGAGCAGTTCTTC.

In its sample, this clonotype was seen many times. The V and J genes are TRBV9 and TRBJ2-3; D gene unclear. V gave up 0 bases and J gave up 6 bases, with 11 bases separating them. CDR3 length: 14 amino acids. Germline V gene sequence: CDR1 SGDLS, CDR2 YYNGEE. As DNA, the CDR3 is TGTGCCAGCAGCGTAGATGGGGATCCGGATACGCAGTATTTT. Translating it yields CASSVDGDPDTQYF.

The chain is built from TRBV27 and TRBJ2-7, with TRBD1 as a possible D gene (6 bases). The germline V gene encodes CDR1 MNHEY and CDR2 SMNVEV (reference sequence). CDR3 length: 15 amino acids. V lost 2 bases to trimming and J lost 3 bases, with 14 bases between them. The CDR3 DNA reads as TGTGCCAGCAGTTTAGGGCCGGGACACCACTACGAGCAGTACTTC. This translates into CASSLGPGHHYEQYF.

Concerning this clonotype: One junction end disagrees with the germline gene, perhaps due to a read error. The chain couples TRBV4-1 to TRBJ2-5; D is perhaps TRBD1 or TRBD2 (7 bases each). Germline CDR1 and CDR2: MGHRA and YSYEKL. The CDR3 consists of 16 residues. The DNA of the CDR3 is TGCGCTAGCAGCCAAGATCGTGGACTAGGGGGCGAGACCCAGTACTTC. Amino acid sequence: CASSQDRGLGGETQYF.

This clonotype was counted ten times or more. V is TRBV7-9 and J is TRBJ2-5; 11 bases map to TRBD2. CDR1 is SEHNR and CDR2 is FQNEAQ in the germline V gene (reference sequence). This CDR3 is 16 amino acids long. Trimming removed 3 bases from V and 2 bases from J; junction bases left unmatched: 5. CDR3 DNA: TGTGCCAGCAGCTTTGGGCTAGCGGGGGGACAAGAGACCCAGTACTTC. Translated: CASSFGLAGGQETQYF.

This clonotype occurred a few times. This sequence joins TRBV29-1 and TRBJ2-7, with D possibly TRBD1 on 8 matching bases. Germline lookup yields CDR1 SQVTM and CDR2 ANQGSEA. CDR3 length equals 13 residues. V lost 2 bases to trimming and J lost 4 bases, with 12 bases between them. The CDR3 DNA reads TGCAGCGTTGAACACAGGGGGGGGTACGAGCAGTACTTC. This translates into CSVEHRGGYEQYF.

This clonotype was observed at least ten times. Here the CDR3 reads CASSRTTGELFF. CDR3 bases: TGTGCCAGCAGCCGGACAACCGGGGAGCTGTTTTTT. The chain carries TRBV25-1 and TRBJ2-2; tentatively, D is TRBD1 (5 bases). This CDR3 is built from 12 residues. V lost 6 bases and J lost 5, with 7 bases in between. The germline gives CDR1 MGHDK, CDR2 SYGVNS.

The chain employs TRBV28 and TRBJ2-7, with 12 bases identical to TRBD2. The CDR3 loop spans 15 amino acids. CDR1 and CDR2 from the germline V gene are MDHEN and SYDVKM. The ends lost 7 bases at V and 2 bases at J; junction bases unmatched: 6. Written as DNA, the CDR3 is TGTGCCAGCACTCCAGGACTAGCGGGACCCTACGAGCAGTACTTC. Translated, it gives CASTPGLAGPYEQYF.

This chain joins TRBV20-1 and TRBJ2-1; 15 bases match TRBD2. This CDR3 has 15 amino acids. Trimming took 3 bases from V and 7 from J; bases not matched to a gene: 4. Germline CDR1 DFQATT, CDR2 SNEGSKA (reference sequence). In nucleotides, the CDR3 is TGCAGTGCTAGCCCCGGGACTAGCGGGGGGAATGAGCAGTTCTTC. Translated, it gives CSASPGTSGGNEQFF.

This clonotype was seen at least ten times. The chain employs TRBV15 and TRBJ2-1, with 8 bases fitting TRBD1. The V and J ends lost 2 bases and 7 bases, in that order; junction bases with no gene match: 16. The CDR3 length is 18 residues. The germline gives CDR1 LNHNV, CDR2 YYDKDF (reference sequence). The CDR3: CATSRTTRQGASGNEQFF. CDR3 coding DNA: TGTGCCACCAGCAGAACAACACGCCAGGGGGCGAGTGGGAATGAGCAGTTCTTC. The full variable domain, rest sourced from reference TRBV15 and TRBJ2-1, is DAMVIQNPRYQVTQFGKPVTLSCSQTLNHNVMYWYQQKSSQAPKLLFHYYDKDFNNEADTPDNFQSRRPNTSFCFLDIRSPGLGDTAMYLCATSRTTRQGASGNEQFFGPGTRLTVL.

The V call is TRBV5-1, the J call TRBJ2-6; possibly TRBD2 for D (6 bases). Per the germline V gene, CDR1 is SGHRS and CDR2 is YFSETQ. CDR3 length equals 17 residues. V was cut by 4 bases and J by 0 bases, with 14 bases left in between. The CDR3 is CASSMTSGASGANVLTF. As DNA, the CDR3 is TGCGCCAGCAGCATGACTAGTGGGGCCTCTGGGGCCAACGTCCTGACTTTC.